A single sample gave rise to the 23 T cell receptor beta chains below, sequenced in a study of blood T cell repertoires in COVID-19. The repertoire was sequenced with immunoSEQ multiplex PCR; TCRdb's copy has only in-frame clones and lacks some. The table shows under 300,000 clones, with 70% to 90% occurring only once. The sequenced sample was peripheral blood. The receptor set was obtained from a woman in her seventies with COVID-19, enrolled during active disease.

V gene TRBV3-1 (or the pseudogene TRBV3-2) combines with J gene TRBJ1-1; 9 bases agree with TRBD1. The V gene end was trimmed by 6 bases and the J gene end by 1 base; junction bases not matched to a gene: 12. This CDR3 spans 17 amino acids. CDR1 is LGHDT and CDR2 is YNNKEL in the germline V gene (reference sequence). The CDR3 protein is CASRGTGGRNENTEAFF. The CDR3 region has the DNA TGTGCCAGCAGGGGAACAGGGGGCCGTAATGAGAACACTGAAGCTTTCTTT.

This clone was seen only a few times. In DNA form, the CDR3 reads TGTGCCAGCAGCCAGGGGTGGACTGAAGCTTTCTTT. Protein product: CASSQGWTEAFF. V is TRBV11-3 and J is TRBJ1-1; a weak D match, TRBD1 (6 bases). This CDR3 has 12 residues. Trimming stripped 5 bases from V and 5 bases from J, with 9 bases between. Germline V CDR1 and CDR2: SGHNT, YENEEA.

CDR3 loop: CALEGQNTGELFF. The CDR3 bases are TGTGCCCTCGAAGGACAGAACACCGGGGAGCTGTTTTTT. The rearrangement joins TRBV30 to TRBJ2-2, with a possible D match to TRBD1 (5 bases). In germline, CDR1 is GTSNPN, CDR2 SVGIG (reference sequence). This CDR3 has 13 residues. The ends were cut back, 8 bases at V and 1 base at J, with 11 bases in the middle.

This clone was found once. The chain is built from TRBV6-5 and TRBJ1-2; TRBD1 aligns across 7 bases. With 2 bases clipped from V and 6 bases from J, the junction kept 9 bases outside the gene matches. CDR3 length equals 15 residues. Germline V gene lookup returns CDR1 MNHEY and CDR2 SVGAGI. The CDR3 sequence: CASSYGMGQSHGYTF. The CDR3 nucleotides are TGTGCCAGCAGTTACGGAATGGGACAGTCCCATGGCTACACCTTC.

In its sample, this clone was seen once. The CDR3 sequence is CSASRPAGTNEKLFF. In DNA form, the CDR3 reads TGCAGTGCTAGTAGGCCGGCGGGAACTAATGAAAAACTGTTTTTT. The chain employs TRBV20-1 and TRBJ1-4; no clear D gene. Trimming removed 3 bases from V and 1 base from J, with 12 bases in between. Per the germline V gene, CDR1 is DFQATT and CDR2 is SNEGSKA (reference sequence). The CDR3 totals 15 residues.

A word on this clone: This CDR3 is also generated by other DNA sequences in the sample. The V call is TRBV2, the J call TRBJ1-5; the D gene is possibly TRBD1 (5 bases). Germline lookup yields CDR1 SNHLY and CDR2 FYNNEI. V lost 9 bases to trimming and J lost 7 bases, with 13 bases between them. The length of the CDR3 is 12 residues. CDR3 nucleotide sequence: TGTGCCAGTGGGGGGGGAAACCAGCCCCAGCATTTT. This encodes CASGGGNQPQHF.

The chain combines TRBV2 with TRBJ2-1, with 7 bases identical to TRBD1. Unmatched junction bases numbered 17, after V lost 6 bases and J lost 12 bases. The length of the CDR3 is 15 residues. Germline CDR1 reads SNHLY; CDR2 reads FYNNEI. Here the CDR3 DNA reads TGTGCCAGCAGGAGACCCGGGACAGCCTTCCGTGGGCAGTTCTTC. It specifies CASRRPGTAFRGQFF. The whole variable domain, remainder taken from reference TRBV2 and TRBJ2-1, is EPEVTQTPSHQVTQMGQEVILRCVPISNHLYFYWYRQILGQKVEFLVSFYNNEISEKSEIFDDQFSVERPDGSNFTLKIRSTKLEDSAMYFCASRRPGTAFRGQFFGPGTRLTVL.

The V gene is TRBV6-4, the J gene TRBJ2-2, with D maybe TRBD1 (5 bases). The V gene's germline CDR1 is MRHNA and CDR2 SNTAGT. The CDR3 consists of 15 residues. Trimming removed 4 bases at V and 3 bases at J, with 12 bases between. This CDR3 reads CASSGSGPHTGELFF. The CDR3 nucleotides are TGTGCCAGCAGTGGGTCAGGGCCCCACACCGGGGAGCTGTTTTTT.

This rearrangement joins TRBV7-3 to TRBJ2-1; D might be TRBD2 (6 bases). Germline-derived CDR1 and CDR2 are SGHTA and FQGTGA. V was shortened by 0 bases and J by 5 bases, with 11 bases between the two germline ends. The CDR3 extends over 15 amino acids. CDR3 protein: CASSLTGLANNEQFF. The CDR3 region has the DNA TGTGCCAGCAGCTTAACGGGACTGGCCAACAATGAGCAGTTCTTC.

The chain uses TRBV4-3 and TRBJ2-7, with D possibly TRBD1 on 5 matching bases. The CDR3 is made up of 19 amino acids. V lost 0 bases, J lost 4 bases, and 25 bases lay in between. Germline CDR1 and CDR2: LGHNA and YSLEER. The CDR3 region is CASSQDLVRRQSSPYEQYF. The CDR3 bases are TGCGCCAGCAGCCAAGATCTGGTTAGGCGACAGTCATCACCGTACGAGCAGTACTTC.

V is TRBV5-1 and J is TRBJ1-6; D is unclear. The CDR3 loop spans 17 amino acids. Deletions cut 2 bases from V and 6 bases from J, with 18 bases between. Germline CDR1 is SGHRS and CDR2 is YFSETQ. The CDR3 coding sequence is TGCGCCAGCAGCTTATTCGGGCCGGGAACTGCTAATTCACCCCTCCACTTT. It translates to CASSLFGPGTANSPLHF.

This chain uses TRBV7-9 with TRBJ1-2; TRBD1 aligns across 8 bases. Germline loops: CDR1 SEHNR, CDR2 FQNEAQ (reference sequence). The V gene end was trimmed by 5 bases and the J gene end by 2 bases; junction bases not matched to a gene: 7. This CDR3 has 15 amino acids. CDR3 sequence (DNA): TGTGCCAGCAGCCCGGGGACAGGCCTCAACTATGGCTACACCTTC. Translation: CASSPGTGLNYGYTF.

The chain has TRBV6-2 or TRBV6-3 and TRBJ2-1; possible D gene TRBD2, 6 bases. Trimming took off 4 bases at V and 3 bases at J, with 10 bases between the two ends. CDR1 is MNHEY and CDR2 is SVGEGT in the germline V gene. The CDR3 loop spans 14 amino acids. This chain's CDR3 is CASSSAGFYNEQFF. CDR3 nucleotides: TGTGCCAGCAGTTCTGCGGGGTTCTACAATGAGCAGTTCTTC.

A single count supports this clone. V is TRBV3-1 (or the pseudogene TRBV3-2) and J is TRBJ2-1, with 10 bases that match TRBD2. CDR3 size: 14 residues. Germline values: CDR1 LGHDT, CDR2 YNNKEL (reference sequence). V shed 1 base, J shed 6 bases, and the junction held 0 bases outside the gene matches. The CDR3 loop reads CASSQASGGNEQFF. The CDR3 nucleotides are TGTGCCAGCAGCCAAGCTAGCGGGGGCAATGAGCAGTTCTTC.

V gene TRBV2 combines with J gene TRBJ2-1, with TRBD1 as a possible D gene (5 bases). The V gene lost 6 bases and the J gene lost 5 bases, with 8 bases spanning the gap. Per germline, CDR1 SNHLY and CDR2 FYNNEI. CDR3 length equals 12 residues. The CDR3 DNA sequence: TGTGCCAGCAGACTACAGGACAATGAGCAGTTCTTC. It encodes CASRLQDNEQFF.

The chain carries TRBV4-2 and TRBJ2-7; 7 positions match TRBD2. Trimming cost V 0 bases and J 4 bases; bases outside gene matches: 0. Germline assignment: CDR1 LGHNA and CDR2 YNFKEQ. CDR3 length: 13 residues. As DNA, the CDR3 is TGTGCCAGCAGCCAAGAAGCGGGGTACGAGCAGTACTTC. Its translation: CASSQEAGYEQYF.

The genes are TRBV5-5 and TRBJ1-4; 11 nucleotides line up with TRBD1. The CDR3 has 18 residues. CDR1 is SGHKS, CDR2 YYEKEE, per germline (reference sequence). V lost 4 bases to trimming and J lost 1 base; unmatched junction nucleotides: 9. DNA for the CDR3: TGTGCCAGCAGCCTCCGGGACAGGGGGTCGGGAACTAATGAAAAACTGTTTTTT. Translating it yields CASSLRDRGSGTNEKLFF.

The genes are TRBV27 and TRBJ2-7; 10 nucleotides align to TRBD1. The CDR3 runs to 16 residues. Germline V gene lookup returns CDR1 MNHEY and CDR2 SMNVEV (reference sequence). Trimming removed 6 bases from V and 0 bases from J; junction bases left unmatched: 8. The CDR3 DNA reads TGTGCCAGCAGGAGGGACAGGGGTTCCGGCTCCTACGAGCAGTACTTC. The encoded protein is CASRRDRGSGSYEQYF.

The CDR3 DNA is TGTGCCACCAGTGATTCTTCAAGCGCGCAGTATTTT. It translates to CATSDSSSAQYF. V and J are TRBV24-1 and TRBJ2-3; D is ambiguous. V lost 2 bases, J lost 10 bases, and 9 bases lay in between. Germline CDR1 reads KGHDR; CDR2 reads SFDVKD. CDR3 length equals 12 residues.

The V and J genes are TRBV29-1 and TRBJ2-1, with 8 bases lining up with TRBD1. Germline-derived CDR1 and CDR2 are SQVTM and ANQGSEA. The J segment lost 7 bases and the V segment lost 0 bases, leaving 11 bases of the junction unmatched. The CDR3 length is 16 residues. This CDR3 reads CSVEEDGRGLENEQFF. DNA for the CDR3: TGCAGCGTTGAAGAGGACGGCAGGGGGCTGGAAAATGAGCAGTTCTTC.

The J gene is TRBJ2-7, the V gene TRBV9; 7 bases line up with TRBD1. The CDR3 is made up of 15 amino acids. Losses at the gene ends were 0 bases for V and 0 bases for J; bases not matched to a gene: 3. Germline V gene lookup returns CDR1 SGDLS and CDR2 YYNGEE. The CDR3 here is CASSVAWDSSYEQYF. The CDR3 coding sequence is TGTGCCAGCAGCGTAGCTTGGGACAGCTCCTACGAGCAGTACTTC. Using reference TRBV9 and TRBJ2-7 for the parts outside the CDR3, the full variable domain is DSGVTQTPKHLITATGQRVTLRCSPRSGDLSVYWYQQSLDQGLQFLIQYYNGEERAKGNILERFSAQQFPDLHSELNLSSLELGDSALYFCASSVAWDSSYEQYFGPGTRLTVT.

This clone appeared a single time. This chain connects TRBV30 to TRBJ2-7, with TRBD2 identical over 13 bases. The length of the CDR3 is 15 residues. Germline assignment: CDR1 GTSNPN and CDR2 SVGIG (reference sequence). V was clipped by 0 bases and J by 3 bases; unmatched bases: 2. CDR3 nucleotide sequence: TGTGCCTGGAGTGTGGGACTAGCGGGGAACTACGAGCAGTACTTC. Translated, it gives CAWSVGLAGNYEQYF.

The rearrangement joins TRBV21-1 to TRBJ1-6; the table's TRBD1 call for D was not verified on the DNA. TRBV21-1 is an annotated pseudogene. The CDR3 runs to 20 residues. The CDR3 coding sequence is TGTGCCAGCAGCACGGGCTGGGACAGGGACCGTTCTATGGCGTATTCACCCCTCCACTTT. Amino acids: CASSTGWDRDRSMAYSPLHF.